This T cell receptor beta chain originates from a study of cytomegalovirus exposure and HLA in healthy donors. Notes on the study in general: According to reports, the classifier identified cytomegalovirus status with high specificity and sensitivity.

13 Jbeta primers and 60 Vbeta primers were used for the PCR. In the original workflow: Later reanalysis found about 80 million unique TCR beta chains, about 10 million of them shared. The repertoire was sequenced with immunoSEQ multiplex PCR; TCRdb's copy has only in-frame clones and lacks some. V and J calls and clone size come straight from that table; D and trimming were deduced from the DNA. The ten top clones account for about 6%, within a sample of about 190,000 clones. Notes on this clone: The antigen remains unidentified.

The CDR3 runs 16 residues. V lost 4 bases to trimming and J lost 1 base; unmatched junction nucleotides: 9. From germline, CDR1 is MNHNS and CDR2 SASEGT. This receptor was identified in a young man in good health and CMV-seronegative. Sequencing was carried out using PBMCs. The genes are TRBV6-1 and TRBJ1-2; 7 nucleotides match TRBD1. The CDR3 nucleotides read TGTGCCAGCAGTGGGCGCACCGGGACAGTTAACTATGGCTACACCTTC. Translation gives CASSGRTGTVNYGYTF.